This T cell receptor beta chain was retrieved from a study of blood T cell repertoires in COVID-19. Across the study: Collection of acute and convalescent COVID-19 samples took place in the United States, Italy and Spain. PBMCs, B-cell-depleted T cells, or T cells provided the cDNA or gDNA that made up the material.

Between the trimmed V and J ends, which lost 6 bases and 6 bases, there was a span of 14 bases. CDR1 SQVTM and CDR2 ANQGSEA come from the germline V gene. The CDR3 extends over 12 amino acids. Original data processing: Amplification of reference gene primers provided the estimated nucleated cell counts. TCRdb keeps only in-frame clones here, not all; method: immunoSEQ multiplex PCR. V, J and clone size reflect that table, while D and trimming were determined from the DNA. Of 200,000 to 300,000 clones listed, 86% are singletons. This receptor was identified in a woman aged 55 to 70 who had recovered from COVID-19. The chain has TRBV29-1 and TRBJ1-1; no reliable D call. Sequenced input: peripheral blood. The CDR3 nucleotides are TGCAGCGTACACCGGGGAAGGTCTGAAGCTTTCTTT. Amino acids: CSVHRGRSEAFF.